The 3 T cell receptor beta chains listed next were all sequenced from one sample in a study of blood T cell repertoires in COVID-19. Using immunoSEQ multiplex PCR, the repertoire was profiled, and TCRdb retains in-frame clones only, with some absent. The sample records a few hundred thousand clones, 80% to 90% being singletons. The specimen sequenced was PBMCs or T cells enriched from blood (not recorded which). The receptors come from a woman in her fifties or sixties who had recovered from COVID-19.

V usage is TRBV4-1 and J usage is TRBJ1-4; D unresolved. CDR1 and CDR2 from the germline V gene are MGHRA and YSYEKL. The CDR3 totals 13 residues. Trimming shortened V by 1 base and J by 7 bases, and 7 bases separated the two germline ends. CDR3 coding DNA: TGCGCCAGCAGCCAAGCTGTGAGTGAAAAACTGTTTTTT. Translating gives CASSQAVSEKLFF.

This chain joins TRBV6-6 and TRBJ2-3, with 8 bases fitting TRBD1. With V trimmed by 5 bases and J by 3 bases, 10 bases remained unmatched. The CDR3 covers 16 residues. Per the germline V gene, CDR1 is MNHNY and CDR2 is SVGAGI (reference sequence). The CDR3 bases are TGTGCCAGCAGTCCCAGGGGGCAAAGTTTTACAGATACGCAGTATTTT. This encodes CASSPRGQSFTDTQYF.

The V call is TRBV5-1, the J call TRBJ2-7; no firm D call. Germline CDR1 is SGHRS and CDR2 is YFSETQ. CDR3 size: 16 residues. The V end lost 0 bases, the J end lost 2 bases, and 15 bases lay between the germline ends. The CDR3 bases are TGCGCCAGCAGCTTGGCCCCCCTAGGATTCCCCTACGAGCAGTACTTC. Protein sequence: CASSLAPLGFPYEQYF.